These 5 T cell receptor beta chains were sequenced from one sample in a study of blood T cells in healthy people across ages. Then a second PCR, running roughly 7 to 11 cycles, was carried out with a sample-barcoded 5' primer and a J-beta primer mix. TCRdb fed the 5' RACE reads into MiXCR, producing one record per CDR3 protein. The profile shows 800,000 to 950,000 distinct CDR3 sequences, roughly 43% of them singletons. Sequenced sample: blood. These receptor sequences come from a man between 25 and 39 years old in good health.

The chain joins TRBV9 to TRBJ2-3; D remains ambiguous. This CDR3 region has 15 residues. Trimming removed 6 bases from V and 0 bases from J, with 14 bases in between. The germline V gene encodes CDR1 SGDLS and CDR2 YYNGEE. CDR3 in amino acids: CASTLTRSSTDTQYF. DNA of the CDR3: TGTGCCAGCACCCTGACTCGATCTAGCACAGATACGCAGTATTTT.

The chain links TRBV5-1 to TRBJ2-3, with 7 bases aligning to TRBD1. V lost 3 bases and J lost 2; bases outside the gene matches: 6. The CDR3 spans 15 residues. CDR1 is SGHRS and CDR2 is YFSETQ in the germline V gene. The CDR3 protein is CASSSGDSITDTQYF. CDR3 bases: TGCGCCAGCAGCTCCGGGGACAGTATCACAGATACGCAGTATTTT.

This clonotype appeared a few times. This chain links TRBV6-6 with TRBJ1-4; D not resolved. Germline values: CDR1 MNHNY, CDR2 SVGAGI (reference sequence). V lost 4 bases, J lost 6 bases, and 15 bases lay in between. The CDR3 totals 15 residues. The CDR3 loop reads CASSSILEGDEKLFF. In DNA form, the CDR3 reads TGTGCCAGCAGTTCGATCCTGGAGGGCGATGAAAAACTGTTTTTT.

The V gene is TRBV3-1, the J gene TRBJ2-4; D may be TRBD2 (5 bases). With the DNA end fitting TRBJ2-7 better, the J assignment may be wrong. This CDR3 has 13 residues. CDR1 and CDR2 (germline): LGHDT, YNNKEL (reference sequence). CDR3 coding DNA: TGTGCCAGCGCGGGTGGTGCCTACTGCGAGCAGTACTTC. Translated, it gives CASAGGAYCEQYF.

The CDR3 bases are TGTGCCAGCAGCTTAACCGCGGGGGGGCCCTACAATGAGCAGTACTTC. Translating gives CASSLTAGGPYNEQYF. The chain employs TRBV6-5 and TRBJ2-7; 9 bases are shared with TRBD2. Trimming cost V 6 bases and J 7 bases; bases outside gene matches: 16. CDR1 and CDR2 from the germline V gene are MNHEY and SVGAGI. The length of the CDR3 is 16 residues.